This T cell receptor (beta chain) was retrieved from a study of T cells in women clearing cervical HPV infection. Study overall: No precancer developed; the control's incident HPV16 infection cleared within 12 months. HLA type could not be excluded as a confounder.

Repertoires were generated with immunoSEQ multiplex PCR, while TCRdb's copy carries only in-frame clones and drops some. Recorded for this sample: approximately 49,000 clones. The CDR3 loop spans 13 amino acids. Unmatched junction bases numbered 3, after V lost 4 bases and J lost 3 bases. Germline CDR1 is SGHNT and CDR2 is YYREEE (reference sequence). Study-level results: Combining TCR richness with V gene abundances gave around 0.87 AUC.

Notes on this clone: The antigen is undetermined. The DNA ends 3 residues before the CDR3 does, and the rest of the CDR3 is filled in from the germline J gene.

J is TRBJ2-5 and V is TRBV5-4; TRBD1 agrees at 7 bases. The specimen was blood buffy coat. The source of this sequence is a woman aged 18 to 75 with a cervical HPV16 infection that either progressed to CIN3+ or cleared (not recorded which). CDR3 loop: CASSRTGEETQYF. Partial CDR3 DNA: TGTGCCAGCAGCCGGACAGGCGAAGAGACC.